The 32 T cell receptor beta chains listed next were all sequenced from one sample in a study of OX40 agonist ivuxolimab in advanced cancers. Library construction relied on the immunoSEQ multiplex PCR assay. The source is immuneACCESS, and TCRdb retained only in-frame sequences with V and J called. Part of the clones is not carried over; for the studies checked, unresolved V genes explain less than half of this, and the remainder is unexplained. This sample holds tens of thousands of clones; about 91% were observed only once. 2.6% of the sample belongs to the ten largest clones. The specimen comprised CD4+ or CD8+ T cells sorted from blood, sampled in a trial of the OX40 agonist ivuxolimab. These receptors all stem from an adult with an advanced solid tumor such as melanoma, head and neck, liver or kidney cancer.

CDR3 coding DNA: TGTGCCAGCAGCGGGGACAGGGGCGACTATGGCTACACCTTC. Its translation is CASSGDRGDYGYTF. The chain joins TRBV9 to TRBJ1-2, with TRBD1 matching 10 bases. This CDR3 is 14 amino acids long. CDR1 and CDR2 (germline): SGDLS, YYNGEE. V shed 3 bases, J shed 3 bases, and the junction held 2 bases outside the gene matches.

The chain uses TRBV6-6 and TRBJ2-2; D is perhaps TRBD1 (7 bases). The CDR3 runs 16 residues. The germline V gene has CDR1 MNHNY and CDR2 SVGAGI (reference sequence). With 2 bases removed from V and 4 bases from J, the gap between germline ends came to 14 bases. The CDR3 sequence is CASSYVGRGATGELFF. CDR3 in DNA: TGTGCCAGCAGTTACGTCGGCAGGGGGGCCACCGGGGAGCTGTTTTTT.

The V gene is TRBV4-1, the J gene TRBJ2-5, with 8 bases matching TRBD1. V trimming: 6 bases; J trimming: 0 bases; junction bases outside the gene matches: 9. CDR1 is MGHRA, CDR2 YSYEKL, per germline. This CDR3 comprises 16 residues. The CDR3 spells CASSHAGGGYQETQYF. CDR3 DNA: TGCGCCAGCAGTCACGCAGGGGGCGGGTACCAAGAGACCCAGTACTTC.

This rearrangement joins TRBV28 to TRBJ1-2, with TRBD1 matching 9 bases. This CDR3 contains 13 residues. Germline loops: CDR1 MDHEN, CDR2 SYDVKM. V lost 6 bases to trimming and J lost 8 bases; unmatched junction nucleotides: 7. The CDR3 protein is CASSLQGARGYTF. DNA of the CDR3: TGTGCCAGCAGCCTACAGGGGGCACGGGGCTACACCTTC.

This clone was found a few times. V gene TRBV27 combines with J gene TRBJ1-5, with 9 bases fitting TRBD1. Germline V gene sequence: CDR1 MNHEY, CDR2 SMNVEV (reference sequence). The CDR3 totals 15 residues. V lost 4 bases, J lost 9 bases, and 10 bases stayed unmatched. CDR3 residues: CASSSAGTGKRPQHF. CDR3 nucleotide sequence: TGTGCCAGCAGTTCCGCCGGGACAGGGAAAAGGCCCCAGCATTTT.

This clone appeared many times. The rearrangement links TRBV30 to TRBJ1-1; tentative D call: TRBD1 (6 bases). The germline V gene has CDR1 GTSNPN and CDR2 SVGIG (reference sequence). This CDR3 is built from 14 residues. V was clipped by 2 bases and J by 5 bases, with 15 bases between them. CDR3 in amino acids: CAWSRIGGWTEAFF. The CDR3 DNA is TGTGCCTGGAGTCGTATAGGGGGATGGACTGAAGCTTTCTTT.

The rearrangement uses TRBV18 and TRBJ2-1; the D is unclear. Germline assignment: CDR1 KGHSH and CDR2 LQKENI. This CDR3 has 13 amino acids. V was shortened by 0 bases and J by 9 bases, with 9 bases between the two germline ends. Here the CDR3 DNA reads TGTGCCAGCTCACCACCGGCCCTCGGTGAGCAGTTCTTC. Amino acids: CASSPPALGEQFF.

This chain links TRBV4-3 with TRBJ2-2, with TRBD1 as a possible D gene (6 bases). The germline gives CDR1 LGHNA, CDR2 YSLEER. The CDR3 has 17 amino acids. The V and J ends lost 8 bases and 1 base respectively, with 20 bases between them. CDR3 sequence reads: CASARSPGAGNTGELFF. The CDR3, as DNA: TGCGCCAGCGCGCGTAGCCCAGGGGCGGGGAACACCGGGGAGCTGTTTTTT.

V gene TRBV4-1 combines with J gene TRBJ2-7; 9 bases line up with TRBD2. There are 15 residues in the CDR3. Germline loops: CDR1 MGHRA, CDR2 YSYEKL. V lost 1 base, J lost 4 bases, and 5 bases stayed unmatched. The CDR3 loop reads CASSQGVLAGYEQYF. In DNA, the CDR3 is TGCGCCAGCAGCCAAGGGGTCCTAGCGGGATACGAGCAGTACTTC.

DNA for the CDR3: TGCGCCAGCAGCTTGGTACGGGCCGGGCAAGAGACCCAGTACTTC. It specifies CASSLVRAGQETQYF. V and J are TRBV5-1 and TRBJ2-5; unclear D gene. CDR1 and CDR2 from the germline V gene are SGHRS and YFSETQ. Trimming cost V 0 bases and J 2 bases, with 11 bases left between them. There are 15 residues in the CDR3.

The genes are TRBV28 and TRBJ1-1; no definite D call. V was cut by 6 bases and J by 0 bases, with 11 bases left in between. Germline CDR1 MDHEN, CDR2 SYDVKM. The length of the CDR3 is 14 residues. CDR3 bases: TGTGCCAGCAGCTTACATATTTTGAACACTGAAGCTTTCTTT. The encoded protein is CASSLHILNTEAFF.

The V call is TRBV19, the J call TRBJ2-2; TRBD1 agrees at 9 bases. The CDR3 is made up of 15 amino acids. Germline V gene sequence: CDR1 LNHDA, CDR2 SQIVND (reference sequence). With 6 bases clipped from V and 6 bases from J, the junction kept 8 bases outside the gene matches. The DNA of the CDR3 is TGTGCCAGTAGGCTGGGACAGGGATTTGCCGGGGAGCTGTTTTTT. Protein sequence: CASRLGQGFAGELFF.

The chain carries TRBV7-2 and TRBJ2-7; 11 positions match TRBD2. Per germline, CDR1 SGHTA and CDR2 FQGNSA. J lost 5 bases, V lost 1 base, and 7 bases had no gene match. The CDR3 consists of 16 residues. This CDR3 is CASSLVATSGTHEQYF. The CDR3 nucleotides are TGTGCCAGCAGCTTAGTAGCGACTAGCGGGACCCACGAGCAGTACTTC. Full variable domain (missing parts from reference TRBV7-2 and TRBJ2-7): GAGVSQSPSNKVTEKGKDVELRCDPISGHTALYWYRQSLGQGLEFLIYFQGNSAPDKSGLPSDRFSAERTGGSVSTLTIQRTQQEDSAVYLCASSLVATSGTHEQYFGPGTRLTVT.

V and J are TRBV10-1 and TRBJ2-3; possible D gene TRBD2, 6 bases. Per the germline V gene, CDR1 is WNHNN and CDR2 is SYGVQD (reference sequence). V lost 3 bases to trimming and J lost 0 bases, with 10 bases between them. The CDR3 covers 15 residues. The chain's CDR3 is CASSDLASSTDTQYF. The CDR3 DNA follows: TGCGCCAGCAGTGATCTAGCGTCTAGCACAGATACGCAGTATTTT.

Points on this clone: A junction boundary mismatches the germline segment, possibly from a read error. The V and J genes are TRBV27 and TRBJ1-1; D is ambiguous. Germline CDR1 and CDR2: MNHEY and SMNVEV (reference sequence). The CDR3 has 13 residues. The CDR3, as DNA: TGTGCCGGCAGAACTGACCCGGGAACTGAAGCTTTCTTT. Translation: CAGRTDPGTEAFF.

The V and J genes are TRBV10-3 and TRBJ2-1, with TRBD1 matching 12 bases. CDR1 and CDR2 from the germline V gene are ENHRY and SYGVKD. This CDR3 is 15 amino acids long. V dropped 5 bases and J dropped 9; count of bases not matched to a gene: 8. The CDR3 protein is CAISPGTGGLGEQFF. In DNA form, the CDR3 reads TGTGCCATCAGTCCAGGGACAGGGGGCCTCGGTGAGCAGTTCTTC.

The CDR3 here is CASSGPSRLDEQFF. Written as DNA, the CDR3 is TGTGCCAGCAGTGGTCCCTCGAGGTTAGATGAGCAGTTCTTC. This chain links TRBV6-1 with TRBJ2-1, with D uncertain. From germline, CDR1 is MNHNS and CDR2 SASEGT. Trimming stripped 4 bases from V and 8 bases from J, with 15 bases between. The CDR3 has 14 amino acids.

The gene calls are TRBV28 and TRBJ1-2; D not resolved. The length of the CDR3 is 14 residues. Germline CDR1 and CDR2: MDHEN and SYDVKM. V was trimmed by 6 bases and J by 6 bases, leaving 17 bases between them. CDR3 amino acids: CASRGLGVPNGYTF. CDR3 nucleotides: TGTGCCAGCAGGGGCCTTGGCGTTCCGAATGGCTACACCTTC.

J is TRBJ2-7 and V is TRBV15; no definite D call. Germline V gives CDR1 LNHNV, CDR2 YYDKDF (reference sequence). Between the trimmed V and J ends, which lost 4 bases and 5 bases, there was a span of 9 bases. This CDR3 has 12 residues. CDR3 sequence reads: CATSTPRDEQYF. As DNA, the CDR3 is TGTGCCACCAGCACCCCCCGGGACGAGCAGTACTTC.

V and J are TRBV7-2 and TRBJ2-5, with a tentative D call TRBD2 (6 bases). Germline CDR1 is SGHTA and CDR2 is FQGNSA. There are 13 residues in the CDR3. V was clipped by 1 base and J by 5 bases, with 8 bases between them. CDR3 nucleotides: TGTGCCAGCAGCTTAGGGGGGAGGGAGACCCAGTACTTC. Its protein product is CASSLGGRETQYF.

A single count supports this clone. J is TRBJ2-7 and V is TRBV25-1; a weak D match, TRBD2 (6 bases). The V end lost 1 base, the J end lost 6 bases, and 16 bases lay between the germline ends. CDR1 is MGHDK and CDR2 is SYGVNS in the germline V gene. The CDR3 covers 15 residues. The CDR3 sequence: CASSESTSQGGEQYF. The CDR3 DNA reads as TGTGCCAGCAGTGAATCCACAAGCCAGGGAGGCGAGCAGTACTTC.

The V and J genes are TRBV23-1 and TRBJ2-1; tentative D call: TRBD2 (6 bases). TRBV23-1 carries the ORF label, with uncertain function. The CDR3 length is 18 residues. Trimming took off 6 bases at V and 9 bases at J, with 30 bases between the two ends. The CDR3 here is CASSPGTQPPFGGGEQFF. DNA for the CDR3: TGCGCCAGCAGCCCCGGGACTCAACCACCCTTTGGGGGTGGTGAGCAGTTCTTC.

V and J are TRBV9 and TRBJ2-7, with D perhaps TRBD2 (5 bases). Germline V lookup: CDR1 SGDLS, CDR2 YYNGEE. V lost 1 base and J 3 bases, leaving 14 bases between the germline ends. The CDR3 extends over 15 amino acids. The CDR3 loop is CASSVPGEGIYEQYF. CDR3 nucleotide sequence: TGTGCCAGCAGCGTACCGGGCGAGGGCATCTACGAGCAGTACTTC. The full variable domain, in which reference TRBV9 and TRBJ2-7 provide the parts outside the CDR3, is DSGVTQTPKHLITATGQRVTLRCSPRSGDLSVYWYQQSLDQGLQFLIQYYNGEERAKGNILERFSAQQFPDLHSELNLSSLELGDSALYFCASSVPGEGIYEQYFGPGTRLTVT.

The chain carries TRBV25-1 and TRBJ2-7; a possible D gene is TRBD1 (5 bases). The CDR3 sequence is 12 residues long. Germline CDR1 and CDR2: MGHDK and SYGVNS. Trimming cost V 7 bases and J 3 bases, with 10 bases left between them. CDR3 sequence (DNA): TGTGCCAGCATGGAAGGGGACTACGAGCAGTACTTC. Translated, it gives CASMEGDYEQYF.

This clone was picked up one time. V and J are TRBV5-1 and TRBJ1-4; D is uncertain. Trimming took off 6 bases at V and 8 bases at J, with 20 bases between the two ends. In germline, CDR1 is SGHRS, CDR2 YFSETQ. The CDR3 runs to 15 residues. This CDR3 is CASKVVSTSPEKLFF. The DNA of the CDR3 is TGCGCCAGCAAGGTAGTCTCGACCTCCCCCGAAAAACTGTTTTTT.

This sequence joins TRBV2 and TRBJ1-1, with D unresolved. Germline V CDR1 and CDR2: SNHLY, FYNNEI. V shed 8 bases and J shed 1 base, with 11 bases lying between them. The CDR3 has 13 residues. CDR3 sequence: CASVPLGNTEAFF. CDR3 sequence (DNA): TGTGCCAGCGTGCCATTGGGGAACACTGAAGCTTTCTTT.

V and J are TRBV19 and TRBJ1-2; D call uncertain. V lost 4 bases and J 5 bases, leaving 17 bases between the germline ends. The CDR3 has 15 amino acids. Germline V gene sequence: CDR1 LNHDA, CDR2 SQIVND (reference sequence). CDR3 DNA: TGTGCCAGTAGTACCCCCGGGGTGGGATCGTATGGCTACACCTTC. Residues: CASSTPGVGSYGYTF.

This chain links TRBV30 with TRBJ2-7; perhaps TRBD2 as D (5 bases). The CDR3 loop spans 14 amino acids. CDR1 is GTSNPN, CDR2 SVGIG, per germline (reference sequence). V was clipped by 0 bases and J by 7 bases, with 16 bases between them. The CDR3 DNA follows: TGTGCCTGGAGTGTCATCAACGTACCGGGAGAGCAGTACTTC. Its translation is CAWSVINVPGEQYF.

The rearrangement uses TRBV30 and TRBJ2-1, with 7 positions matching TRBD2. Germline assignment: CDR1 GTSNPN and CDR2 SVGIG (reference sequence). Trimming at V came to 3 bases and at J to 5 bases, leaving 10 bases not matched to a gene. CDR3 length: 15 amino acids. CDR3 in amino acids: CAWSPKGLADNEQFF. In DNA, the CDR3 is TGTGCCTGGAGCCCCAAGGGGCTAGCGGACAATGAGCAGTTCTTC.

This chain connects TRBV20-1 to TRBJ2-7; D might be TRBD2 (6 bases). V lost 3 bases, J lost 3 bases, and 6 bases lay in between. The V gene's germline CDR1 is DFQATT and CDR2 SNEGSKA (reference sequence). The CDR3 has 11 residues. The CDR3 nucleotides read TGCAGTGCTAGGGGGGGCTACGAGCAGTACTTC. Amino acid sequence: CSARGGYEQYF.

The V call is TRBV6-5, the J call TRBJ2-3, with 11 bases aligning to TRBD2. Losses at the gene ends were 4 bases for V and 0 bases for J; bases not matched to a gene: 3. The CDR3 has 16 residues. Germline V gene sequence: CDR1 MNHEY, CDR2 SVGAGI. The CDR3 DNA is TGTGCCAGCAGTTCCCGGACTAGCGGGAGCACAGATACGCAGTATTTT. This translates into CASSSRTSGSTDTQYF.

CDR3 coding DNA: TGTGCCAGCAGTATTACTAGCGCGAACGTTTACGAGCAGTACTTC. Its translation is CASSITSANVYEQYF. The V and J genes are TRBV6-1 and TRBJ2-7, with 7 positions matching TRBD2. Germline loops: CDR1 MNHNS, CDR2 SASEGT. The CDR3 consists of 15 residues. The V gene end was trimmed by 5 bases and the J gene end by 4 bases; junction bases not matched to a gene: 11.